This T cell receptor beta chain emerged from a study of blood T cell repertoires in COVID-19. The assay was immunoSEQ multiplex PCR, and TCRdb's table has in-frame clones only and misses some. The table shows about 110,000 clones, with over 70% occurring only once. V lost 1 base to trimming and J lost 7 bases; unmatched junction nucleotides: 9. The V gene's germline CDR1 is GTSNPN and CDR2 SVGIG (reference sequence). This CDR3 is 15 amino acids long. Sequenced material: peripheral blood. The genes are TRBV30 and TRBJ1-4; 7 bases fit TRBD1. The sequence derives from a woman in her 70s with acute or convalescent COVID-19. The CDR3 region has the DNA TGTGCCTGGAGTGCCCGGACAGGACGGGGTGAAAAACTGTTTTTT. Encoded protein: CAWSARTGRGEKLFF. The full variable domain, its missing parts supplied by reference TRBV30 and TRBJ1-4, is SQTIHQWPATLVQPVGSPLSLECTVEGTSNPNLYWYRQAAGRGLQLLFYSVGIGQISSEVPQNLSASRPQDRQFILSSKKLLLSDSGFYLCAWSARTGRGEKLFFGSGTQLSVL.